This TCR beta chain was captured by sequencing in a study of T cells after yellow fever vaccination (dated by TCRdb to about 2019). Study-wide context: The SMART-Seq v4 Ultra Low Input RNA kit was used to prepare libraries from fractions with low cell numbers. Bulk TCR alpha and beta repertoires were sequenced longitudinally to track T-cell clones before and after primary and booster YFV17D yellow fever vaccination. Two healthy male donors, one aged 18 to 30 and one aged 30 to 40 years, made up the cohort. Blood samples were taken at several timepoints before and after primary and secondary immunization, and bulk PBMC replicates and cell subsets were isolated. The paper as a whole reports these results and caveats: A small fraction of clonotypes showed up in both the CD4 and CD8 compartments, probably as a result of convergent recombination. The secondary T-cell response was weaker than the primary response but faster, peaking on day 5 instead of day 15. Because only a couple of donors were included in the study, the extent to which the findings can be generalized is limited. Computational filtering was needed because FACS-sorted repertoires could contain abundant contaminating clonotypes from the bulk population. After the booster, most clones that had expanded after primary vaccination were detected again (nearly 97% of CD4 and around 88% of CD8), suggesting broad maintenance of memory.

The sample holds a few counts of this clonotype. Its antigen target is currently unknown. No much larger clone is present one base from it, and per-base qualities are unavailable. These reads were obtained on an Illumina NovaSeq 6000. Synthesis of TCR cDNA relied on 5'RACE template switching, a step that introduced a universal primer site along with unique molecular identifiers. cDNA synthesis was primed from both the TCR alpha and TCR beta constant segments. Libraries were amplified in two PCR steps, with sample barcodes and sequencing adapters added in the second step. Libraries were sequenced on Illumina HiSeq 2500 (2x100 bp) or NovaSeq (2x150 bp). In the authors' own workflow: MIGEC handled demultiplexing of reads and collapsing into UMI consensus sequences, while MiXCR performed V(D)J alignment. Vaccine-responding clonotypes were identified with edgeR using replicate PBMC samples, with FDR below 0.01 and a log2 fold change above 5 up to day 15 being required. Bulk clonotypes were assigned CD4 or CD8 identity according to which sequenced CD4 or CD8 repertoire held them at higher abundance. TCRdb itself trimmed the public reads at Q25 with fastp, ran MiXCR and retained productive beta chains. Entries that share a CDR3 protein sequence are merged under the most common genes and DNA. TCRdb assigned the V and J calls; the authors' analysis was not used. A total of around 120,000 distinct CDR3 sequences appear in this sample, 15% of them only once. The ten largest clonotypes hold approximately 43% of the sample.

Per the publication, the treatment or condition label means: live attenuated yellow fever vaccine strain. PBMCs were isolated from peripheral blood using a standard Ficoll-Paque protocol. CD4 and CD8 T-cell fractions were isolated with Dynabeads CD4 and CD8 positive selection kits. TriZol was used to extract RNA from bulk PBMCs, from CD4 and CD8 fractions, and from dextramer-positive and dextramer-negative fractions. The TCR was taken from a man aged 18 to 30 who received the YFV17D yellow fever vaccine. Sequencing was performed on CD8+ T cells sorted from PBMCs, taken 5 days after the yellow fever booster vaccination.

The DNA is TGTGCCAGCAGTCTCGGGACAGGGGGTGCAGATACGCAGTATTTT. Its amino acids are CASSLGTGGADTQYF. Recombination linked TRBV12-3 or TRBV12-4 to TRBJ2-3; 11 nucleotides in the junction match TRBD1. V ends up 5 bases short and J 4 bases short, with an unmatched junction base count of 5. The CDR3 runs 15 residues from the cysteine to the phenylalanine. The DNA shown is the 45-base CDR3, in frame from base 1.